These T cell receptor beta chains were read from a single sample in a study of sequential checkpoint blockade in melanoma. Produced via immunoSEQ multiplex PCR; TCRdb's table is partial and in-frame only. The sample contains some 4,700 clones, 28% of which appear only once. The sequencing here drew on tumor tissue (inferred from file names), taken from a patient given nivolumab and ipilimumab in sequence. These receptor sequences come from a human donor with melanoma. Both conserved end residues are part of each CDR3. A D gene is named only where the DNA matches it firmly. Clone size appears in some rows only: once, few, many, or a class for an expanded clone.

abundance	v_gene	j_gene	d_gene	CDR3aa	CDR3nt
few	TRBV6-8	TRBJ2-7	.	CASSGGGSSYEQYF	TGTGCCAGCAGCGGAGGGGGTAGCTCCTACGAGCAGTACTTC
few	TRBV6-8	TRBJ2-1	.	CASTSSYNEQFF	TGTGCCAGCACAAGCTCCTACAATGAGCAGTTCTTC
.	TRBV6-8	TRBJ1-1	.	CASSSLTGNTEAFF	TGTGCCAGCAGTTCGTTGACAGGGAACACTGAAGCTTTCTTT
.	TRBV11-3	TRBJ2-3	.	CASSPWDLQYTQYF	TGTGCCAGCAGCCCATGGGACCTCCAATATACGCAGTATTTT
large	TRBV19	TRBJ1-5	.	CASSMSGGYNQPQHF	TGTGCCAGTAGTATGAGCGGAGGGTACAATCAGCCCCAGCATTTT
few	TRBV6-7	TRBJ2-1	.	CASILWDEQFF	TGTGCCAGCATATTGTGGGATGAGCAGTTCTTC
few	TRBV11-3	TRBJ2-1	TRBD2	CASRGAGTSGIGEQFF	TGTGCCAGCAGGGGGGCCGGGACTAGCGGGATCGGTGAGCAGTTCTTC
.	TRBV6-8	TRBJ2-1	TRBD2	CASSQAGDDYEQFF	TGTGCCAGCAGCCAAGCGGGAGACGACTATGAGCAGTTCTTC
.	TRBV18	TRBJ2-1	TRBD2	CASSRTSGRDEQFF	TGTGCCAGCTCGAGGACTAGCGGGAGGGATGAGCAGTTCTTC
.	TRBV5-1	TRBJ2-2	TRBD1	CASSPDRGRAGELFF	TGCGCCAGCAGTCCGGACAGGGGTAGGGCCGGGGAGCTGTTTTTT
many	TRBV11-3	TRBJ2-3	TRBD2	CASSPSLAGGRDTQYF	TGTGCCAGCAGCCCATCACTAGCGGGAGGGCGAGATACGCAGTATTTT
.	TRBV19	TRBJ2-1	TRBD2	CASSPTSGIDEQFF	TGTGCCAGTAGCCCGACTAGCGGGATCGATGAGCAGTTCTTC
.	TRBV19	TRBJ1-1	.	CASSPRDGRPANTEAFF	TGTGCCAGTAGTCCTAGGGACGGACGGCCCGCGAACACTGAAGCTTTCTTT
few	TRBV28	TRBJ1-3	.	CASSSQGSSGNTIYF	TGTGCCAGCAGTTCTCAGGGGTCCTCTGGAAACACCATATATTTT
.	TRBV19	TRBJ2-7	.	CASSIGVAASYEQYF	TGTGCCAGTAGTATCGGAGTAGCGGCGTCCTACGAGCAGTACTTC
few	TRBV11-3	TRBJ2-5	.	CASSLDYGQETQYF	TGTGCCAGCAGCTTAGATTACGGCCAAGAGACCCAGTACTTC
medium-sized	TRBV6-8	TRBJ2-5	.	CASSYRRARQTQYF	TGTGCCAGCAGTTACAGACGGGCGAGGCAGACCCAGTACTTC
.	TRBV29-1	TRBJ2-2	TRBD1	CSVTGQGDTGELFF	TGCAGCGTCACAGGACAGGGCGACACCGGGGAGCTGTTTTTT
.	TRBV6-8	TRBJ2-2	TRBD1	CASSSQGGLISRELFF	TGTGCCAGCAGTAGTCAAGGGGGCTTGATATCCCGGGAGCTGTTTTTT
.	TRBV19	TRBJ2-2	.	CATARYTGELFF	TGTGCCACGGCCCGCTACACCGGGGAGCTGTTTTTT
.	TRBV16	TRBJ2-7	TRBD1	CASSQTSEGAEQYF	TGTGCCAGCAGCCAAACCTCTGAGGGGGCCGAGCAGTACTTC
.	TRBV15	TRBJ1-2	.	CATRTGGPYGSGYTF	TGTGCCACCCGCACTGGTGGGCCCTATGGGTCCGGGTACACCTTC
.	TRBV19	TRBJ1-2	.	CASSIRFGYTF	TGTGCCAGTAGTATAAGGTTTGGCTACACCTTC
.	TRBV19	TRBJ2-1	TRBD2	CARRTSGTEDEQFF	TGTGCCAGGCGGACTAGCGGGACCGAGGATGAGCAGTTCTTC
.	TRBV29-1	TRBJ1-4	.	CSVERPYDEKLFF	TGCAGCGTTGAAAGGCCCTACGATGAAAAACTGTTTTTT
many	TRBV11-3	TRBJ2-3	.	CASSLEQGWTDTQYF	TGTGCCAGCAGCTTGGAACAGGGTTGGACAGATACGCAGTATTTT
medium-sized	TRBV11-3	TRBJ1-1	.	CASSLGSNGNTEAFF	TGTGCCAGCAGCTTGGGGAGTAACGGAAACACTGAAGCTTTCTTT
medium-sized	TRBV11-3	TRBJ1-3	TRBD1	CASSSSRDRGRGNTIYF	TGTGCCAGCAGCTCGTCCCGGGACAGGGGGAGAGGAAACACCATATATTTT
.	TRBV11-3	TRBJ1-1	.	CASSLPSPNTEAFF	TGTGCCAGCAGCCTACCGAGTCCCAACACTGAAGCTTTCTTT
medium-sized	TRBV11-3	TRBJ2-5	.	CASSLGVRPAAQETQYF	TGTGCCAGCAGCTTAGGTGTCAGACCTGCCGCCCAAGAGACCCAGTACTTC
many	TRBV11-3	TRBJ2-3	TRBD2	CASSYKGTSGDTQYF	TGTGCCAGCAGCTATAAAGGGACTAGCGGAGATACGCAGTATTTT
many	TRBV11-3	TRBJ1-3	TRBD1	CASSADRAGNTIYF	TGTGCCAGCAGCGCCGACAGGGCTGGAAACACCATATATTTT
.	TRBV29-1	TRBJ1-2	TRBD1	CSAGPGQGDYGYTF	TGCAGCGCTGGACCGGGACAGGGCGACTATGGCTACACCTTC